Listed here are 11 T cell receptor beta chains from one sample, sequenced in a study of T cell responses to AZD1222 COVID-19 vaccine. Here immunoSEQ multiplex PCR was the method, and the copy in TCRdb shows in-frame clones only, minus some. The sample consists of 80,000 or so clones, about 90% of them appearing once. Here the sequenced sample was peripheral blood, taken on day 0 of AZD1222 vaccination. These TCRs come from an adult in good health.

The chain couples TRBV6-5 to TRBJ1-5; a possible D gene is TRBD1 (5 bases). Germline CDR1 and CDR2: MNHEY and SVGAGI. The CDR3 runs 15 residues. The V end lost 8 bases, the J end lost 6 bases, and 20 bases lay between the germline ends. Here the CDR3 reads CASGVGPNAGQPQHF. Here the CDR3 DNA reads TGTGCCAGCGGGGTGGGACCAAATGCGGGTCAGCCCCAGCATTTT.

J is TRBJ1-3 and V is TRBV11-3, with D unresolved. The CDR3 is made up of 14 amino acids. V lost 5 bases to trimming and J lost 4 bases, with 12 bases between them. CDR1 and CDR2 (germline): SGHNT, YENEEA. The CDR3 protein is CASSTRVSGNTIYF. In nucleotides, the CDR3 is TGTGCCAGCAGCACAAGGGTGTCAGGAAACACCATATATTTT. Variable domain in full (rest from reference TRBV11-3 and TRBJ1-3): EAGVVQSPRYKIIEKKQPVAFWCNPISGHNTLYWYLQNLGQGPELLIRYENEEAVDDSQLPKDRFSAERLKGVDSTLKIQPAELGDSAVYLCASSTRVSGNTIYFGEGSWLTVV.

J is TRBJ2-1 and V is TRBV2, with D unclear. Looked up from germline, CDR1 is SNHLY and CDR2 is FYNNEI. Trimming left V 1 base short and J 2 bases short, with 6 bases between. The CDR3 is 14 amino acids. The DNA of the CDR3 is TGTGCCAGCAGTGAAGTTGGACCCTACAATGAGCAGTTCTTC. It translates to CASSEVGPYNEQFF. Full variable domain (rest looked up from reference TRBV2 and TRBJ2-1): EPEVTQTPSHQVTQMGQEVILRCVPISNHLYFYWYRQILGQKVEFLVSFYNNEISEKSEIFDDQFSVERPDGSNFTLKIRSTKLEDSAMYFCASSEVGPYNEQFFGPGTRLTVL.

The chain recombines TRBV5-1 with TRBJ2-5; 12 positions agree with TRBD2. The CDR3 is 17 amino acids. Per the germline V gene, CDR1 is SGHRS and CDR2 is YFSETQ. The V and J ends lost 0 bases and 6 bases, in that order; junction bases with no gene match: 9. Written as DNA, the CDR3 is TGCGCCAGCAGCTTGGGACTAGCGGGGGCTACTGGGAAGACCCAGTACTTC. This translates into CASSLGLAGATGKTQYF.

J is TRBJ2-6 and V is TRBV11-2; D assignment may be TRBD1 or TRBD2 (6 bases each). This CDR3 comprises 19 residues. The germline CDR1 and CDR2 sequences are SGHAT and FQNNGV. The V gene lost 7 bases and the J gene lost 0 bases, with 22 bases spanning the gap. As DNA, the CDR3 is TGTGCCAGCACCCCCAGGGTGGGGGGCTCCCGCTCTGGGGCCAACGTCCTGACTTTC. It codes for CASTPRVGGSRSGANVLTF.

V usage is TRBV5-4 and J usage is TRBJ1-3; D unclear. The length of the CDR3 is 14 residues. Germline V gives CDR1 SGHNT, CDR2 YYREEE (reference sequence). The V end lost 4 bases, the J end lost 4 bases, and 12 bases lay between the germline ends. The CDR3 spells CASSGAEQGNTIYF. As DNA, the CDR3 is TGTGCCAGCAGCGGAGCCGAACAGGGAAACACCATATATTTT.

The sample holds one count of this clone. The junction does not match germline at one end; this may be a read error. The CDR3 sequence is CASSLGLSGRPVLF. CDR3 nucleotides: TGTGCCAGCAGCTTAGGTCTATCGGGACGCCCGGTCCTCTTC. The rearrangement joins TRBV7-9 to TRBJ1-2, with D maybe TRBD1 (5 bases). This CDR3 has 14 amino acids. CDR1 and CDR2 (germline): SEHNR, FQNEAQ (reference sequence).

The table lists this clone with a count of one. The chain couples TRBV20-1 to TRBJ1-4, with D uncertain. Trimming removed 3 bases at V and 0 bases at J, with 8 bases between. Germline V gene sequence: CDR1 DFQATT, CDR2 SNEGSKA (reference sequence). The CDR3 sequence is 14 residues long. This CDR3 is CSASRAPTNEKLFF. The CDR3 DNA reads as TGCAGTGCTAGTCGGGCTCCAACTAATGAAAAACTGTTTTTT.

The CDR3 loop reads CASSLAGADQPQHF. The CDR3 DNA is TGCGCCAGCAGCTTGGCAGGGGCGGATCAGCCCCAGCATTTT. The rearrangement joins TRBV5-1 to TRBJ1-5; TRBD1 is a possible D gene (6 bases). The germline CDR1 and CDR2 sequences are SGHRS and YFSETQ. Trimming took 0 bases from V and 5 from J, leaving 9 bases between them. The CDR3 length is 14 residues.

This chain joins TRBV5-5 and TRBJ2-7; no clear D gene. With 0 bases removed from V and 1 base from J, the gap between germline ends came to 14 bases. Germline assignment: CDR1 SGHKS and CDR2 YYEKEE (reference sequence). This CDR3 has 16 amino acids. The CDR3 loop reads CASSLGLVGWSYEQYF. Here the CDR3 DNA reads TGTGCCAGCAGCTTGGGGCTAGTCGGGTGGTCCTACGAGCAGTACTTC.

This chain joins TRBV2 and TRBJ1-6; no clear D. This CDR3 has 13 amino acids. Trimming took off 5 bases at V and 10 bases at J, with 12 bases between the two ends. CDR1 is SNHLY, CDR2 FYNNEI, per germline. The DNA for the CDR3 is TGTGCCAGCAGTACCATGGAGGGCTCACCCCTCCACTTT. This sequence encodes CASSTMEGSPLHF.